This passage covers 10 T cell receptor beta chains from one sample sequenced in a study of T cells in Graves' hyperthyroidism and ophthalmopathy (dated by TCRdb to 2018 to 2020). Preparation of the library involved multiplex PCR. Instrument used: Illumina HiSeq 2000. The TCR beta CDR3 regions were amplified from RNA transcripts. A first-round RT-PCR of the TCR CDR3 used the HTBI primer set with the Qiagen OneStep RT-PCR kit. TCRdb trimmed the raw reads at Q25, called clones with MiXCR and kept productive beta chains. CDR3 protein sequences are deduplicated, and each keeps its most common genes and DNA. The sample profile shows a few hundred thousand distinct CDR3 sequences; under 15% of them were found once. The ten biggest clones cover roughly 33% of the sample. The specimen sequenced was blood. Receptors were obtained from a woman aged 25 to 39 with Graves' hyperthyroidism.

The chain combines TRBV20-1 with TRBJ2-5; D unresolved. This CDR3 comprises 12 residues. Germline V gene lookup returns CDR1 DFQATT and CDR2 SNEGSKA (reference sequence). Trimming cost V 4 bases and J 5 bases, with 11 bases left between them. The CDR3 spells CSAIKGSETQYF. CDR3 coding DNA: TGCAGTGCTATAAAAGGGTCGGAGACCCAGTACTTC.

This clonotype showed up many times. The J gene is TRBJ2-1, the V gene TRBV5-1; 10 bases are shared with TRBD2. The length of the CDR3 is 15 residues. Germline lookup yields CDR1 SGHRS and CDR2 YFSETQ. Germline trimming cut 4 bases from V and 6 bases from J; bases unmatched to any gene: 7. The chain's CDR3 is CASSQIAGGFNEQFF. CDR3 bases: TGCGCCAGCAGCCAAATAGCGGGAGGTTTCAATGAGCAGTTCTTC. The full variable domain, with the rest looked up from reference TRBV5-1 and TRBJ2-1, is KAGVTQTPRYLIKTRGQQVTLSCSPISGHRSVSWYQQTPGQGLQFLFEYFSETQRNKGNFPGRFSGRQFSNSRSEMNVSTLELGDSALYLCASSQIAGGFNEQFFGPGTRLTVL.

This clonotype came up many times. V gene TRBV14 combines with J gene TRBJ2-1; D is ambiguous. From germline, CDR1 is SGHDN and CDR2 FVKESK. V was clipped by 0 bases and J by 6 bases, with 18 bases between them. The CDR3 is 17 amino acids. The CDR3 DNA reads TGTGCCAGCAGCCAAGAACCCCCATGGCAGACCGTCAATGAGCAGTTCTTC. Protein product: CASSQEPPWQTVNEQFF.

The V and J genes are TRBV7-9 and TRBJ2-1; D ambiguous. With 1 base removed from V and 9 bases from J, the gap between germline ends came to 7 bases. There are 12 residues in the CDR3. In germline, CDR1 is SEHNR, CDR2 FQNEAQ (reference sequence). CDR3 coding DNA: TGTGCCAGCAGCTTAGGAACTGGTGAGCAGTTCTTC. The encoded protein is CASSLGTGEQFF.

There are many counts of this clonotype. The chain has TRBV20-1 and TRBJ2-1, with 9 bases aligning to TRBD1. The CDR3 covers 14 residues. V trimming: 5 bases; J trimming: 7 bases; junction bases outside the gene matches: 9. The germline V gene encodes CDR1 DFQATT and CDR2 SNEGSKA (reference sequence). CDR3 DNA sequence: TGCAGTGCTGAGGCCGCGACAGGGGGAAATGAGCAGTTCTTC. Its protein is CSAEAATGGNEQFF.

This clonotype was found many times. The CDR3 nucleotides read TGTGCCAGCAGTGAAGCGGTCCTTCTGAGGAACACTGAAGCTTTCTTT. Protein product: CASSEAVLLRNTEAFF. This sequence joins TRBV2 and TRBJ1-1; no clear D. This CDR3 comprises 16 residues. With 0 bases removed from V and 1 base from J, the gap between germline ends came to 12 bases. CDR1 and CDR2 from the germline V gene are SNHLY and FYNNEI.

V and J are TRBV19 and TRBJ1-2, with D perhaps matching TRBD1 (5 bases). With 8 bases removed from V and 0 bases from J, the gap between germline ends came to 19 bases. Germline V gene sequence: CDR1 LNHDA, CDR2 SQIVND (reference sequence). The CDR3 has 16 amino acids. The CDR3 nucleotides are TGTGCCAGTGCCAAACATGGGGCCTCTCCTAACTATGGCTACACCTTC. It translates to CASAKHGASPNYGYTF.

The J gene is TRBJ2-1, the V gene TRBV6-5, with D hard to call. The V end was cut by 0 bases, the J end by 8 bases, with 8 bases between. Germline CDR1 reads MNHEY; CDR2 reads SVGAGI. The CDR3 has 13 amino acids. In DNA, the CDR3 is TGTGCCAGCAGTTACTCGGCGGAATATGAGCAGTTCTTC. Its translation: CASSYSAEYEQFF.

The rearrangement uses TRBV7-9 and TRBJ2-3, with 8 bases matching TRBD2. With 0 bases clipped from V and 4 bases from J, the junction kept 9 bases outside the gene matches. Germline V gene lookup returns CDR1 SEHNR and CDR2 FQNEAQ (reference sequence). The CDR3 is 17 residues long. Written as DNA, the CDR3 is TGTGCCAGCAGCTTAGCGCGGGGGGTTCGTATCTCAGATACGCAGTATTTT. Protein product: CASSLARGVRISDTQYF.

This clonotype was counted ten times or more. V and J are TRBV20-1 and TRBJ2-3; no firm D call. The CDR3 extends over 13 amino acids. The germline V and J ends were trimmed by 0 bases and 2 bases, with 6 bases remaining between them. CDR1 is DFQATT, CDR2 SNEGSKA, per germline (reference sequence). For the CDR3, the DNA is TGCAGTGCTAGAGATCCCGCCACAGATACGCAGTATTTT. The encoded protein is CSARDPATDTQYF.